Shown below are 29 T cell receptor beta chains from a single sample sequenced in a study of CD8+ T cells in alopecia areata. RNA extraction was followed by reverse transcription into cDNA, which acted as the sequencing template. Assay used: immunoSEQ multiplex PCR; TCRdb lists only in-frame clones, some missing. The data show around 160,000 clones, roughly 44% seen once. The sample taken for sequencing was CD4+ T cells sorted from blood. The receptor source for this set is a human donor with alopecia areata.

The gene calls are TRBV4-1 and TRBJ1-2; tentatively, D is TRBD1 (6 bases). The V gene's germline CDR1 is MGHRA and CDR2 YSYEKL. The length of the CDR3 is 16 residues. Trimming removed 4 bases at V and 8 bases at J, with 23 bases between. CDR3 residues: CASSPVGGFGLEGYTF. In DNA, the CDR3 is TGCGCCAGCAGCCCAGTAGGGGGGTTTGGCCTCGAGGGCTACACCTTC.

This clone was recorded only once. The chain recombines TRBV5-1 with TRBJ1-4; maybe TRBD1 (5 bases). The V and J ends lost 4 bases and 10 bases respectively, with 17 bases between them. The CDR3 loop spans 14 amino acids. CDR1 and CDR2 (germline): SGHRS, YFSETQ. For the CDR3, the DNA is TGCGCCAGCAGCCCAGAGGTGGGGCCCCGAAAACTGTTTTTT. Its translation: CASSPEVGPRKLFF.

This rearrangement joins TRBV2 to TRBJ2-1, with unresolved D. The CDR3 length is 13 residues. Per the germline V gene, CDR1 is SNHLY and CDR2 is FYNNEI. V was clipped by 10 bases and J by 4 bases, with 14 bases between them. The CDR3 spells CATTAMGYNEQFF. Here the CDR3 DNA reads TGTGCCACAACAGCGATGGGGTACAATGAGCAGTTCTTC.

This clone was seen a single time. The J gene is TRBJ2-7, the V gene TRBV27; D may correspond to TRBD1 or TRBD2 (5 bases each). The ends were cut back, 6 bases at V and 2 bases at J, with 20 bases in the middle. The CDR3 is 16 residues long. Germline assignment: CDR1 MNHEY and CDR2 SMNVEV (reference sequence). The DNA for the CDR3 is TGTGCCAGCAGCCCGATAGAGGGGAGAAGGACCTACGAGCAGTACTTC. It yields the protein CASSPIEGRRTYEQYF.

V is TRBV28 and J is TRBJ2-7; 7 positions agree with TRBD2. V was pared by 7 bases and J by 2 bases, with 8 bases of the junction left unmatched. Looked up from germline, CDR1 is MDHEN and CDR2 is SYDVKM. There are 14 residues in the CDR3. The CDR3 DNA is TGTGCCAGCAACCTCGGGACTATTCCCTACGAGCAGTACTTC. This sequence encodes CASNLGTIPYEQYF.

This CDR3 is CASSDYRALSGANVLTF. The CDR3 DNA reads as TGTGCCAGCAGTGATTACAGGGCTCTCTCTGGGGCCAACGTCCTGACTTTC. The V and J genes are TRBV2 and TRBJ2-6; D possibly corresponds to TRBD1 (6 bases). V was trimmed by 3 bases and J by 0 bases, leaving 12 bases between them. This CDR3 region has 17 residues. The germline gives CDR1 SNHLY, CDR2 FYNNEI.

The rearrangement uses TRBV5-1 and TRBJ1-1; TRBD1 matches 9 bases. Losses at the gene ends were 5 bases for V and 5 bases for J; bases not matched to a gene: 16. Germline CDR1 and CDR2: SGHRS and YFSETQ. The CDR3 totals 17 residues. CDR3 loop: CASSLRGTGKWDTEAFF. CDR3 DNA sequence: TGCGCCAGCAGTTTGCGGGGGACAGGGAAGTGGGATACTGAAGCTTTCTTT.

CDR3 in DNA: TGTGCCAGCAGTTACTTTGGGACTAGCGGGACCGGGAAGTTCTTC. Translated, it gives CASSYFGTSGTGKFF. The chain combines TRBV6-5 with TRBJ2-1; 13 nucleotides match TRBD2. Unmatched junction bases numbered 8, after V lost 1 base and J lost 14 bases. Germline V gene data show CDR1 as MNHEY and CDR2 as SVGAGI. This CDR3 region has 15 residues.

The table lists this clone with a count of one. J is TRBJ2-3 and V is TRBV2; 14 nucleotides align to TRBD2. This CDR3 comprises 16 residues. Germline-derived CDR1 and CDR2 are SNHLY and FYNNEI. Losses at the gene ends were 6 bases for V and 6 bases for J; bases not matched to a gene: 8. The CDR3 here is CASRTGLAGAADTQYF. DNA of the CDR3: TGTGCCAGCAGAACGGGACTAGCGGGGGCGGCGGATACGCAGTATTTT.

This chain links TRBV5-6 with TRBJ2-3; 8 bases line up with TRBD2. The CDR3 is made up of 15 amino acids. V lost 4 bases to trimming and J lost 3 bases; unmatched junction nucleotides: 7. The germline V gene has CDR1 SGHDT and CDR2 YYEEEE. CDR3 bases: TGTGCCAGCAGCGGCCGGGAGGGCGTAACAGATACGCAGTATTTT. It translates to CASSGREGVTDTQYF. Full variable domain (remainder filled in from reference TRBV5-6 and TRBJ2-3): DAGVTQSPTHLIKTRGQQVTLRCSPKSGHDTVSWYQQALGQGPQFIFQYYEEEERQRGNFPDRFSGHQFPNYSSELNVNALLLGDSALYLCASSGREGVTDTQYFGPGTRLTVL.

This sequence joins TRBV29-1 and TRBJ2-1; D uncertain. The CDR3 runs 13 residues. The germline V gene encodes CDR1 SQVTM and CDR2 ANQGSEA. Between the trimmed V and J ends, which lost 4 bases and 4 bases, there was a span of 11 bases. For the CDR3, the DNA is TGCAGCGTTGCTGAAGTAGGATACAATGAGCAGTTCTTC. Amino acids: CSVAEVGYNEQFF.

The CDR3 region is CASSEALSYQYF. The CDR3 DNA is TGTGCCAGCAGTGAAGCGCTCAGCTACCAGTACTTC. V usage is TRBV6-1 and J usage is TRBJ2-5, with D uncertain. The CDR3 has 12 residues. V lost 0 bases and J lost 10, with 9 bases in between. CDR1 MNHNS and CDR2 SASEGT come from the germline V gene.

This clone was detected ten times or more. The chain recombines TRBV28 with TRBJ2-7, with D possibly being TRBD1 (6 bases). V was cut by 10 bases and J by 6 bases, with 13 bases left in between. The CDR3 is 11 amino acids. Germline-derived CDR1 and CDR2 are MDHEN and SYDVKM. CDR3 loop: CATYRAREQYF. CDR3 sequence (DNA): TGTGCCACATACAGGGCGCGCGAGCAGTACTTC.

In this sample, this clone turned up a few times. The chain employs TRBV29-1 and TRBJ2-2; D gene unclear. The V and J ends lost 6 bases and 0 bases respectively, with 8 bases between them. The CDR3 spans 13 residues. Germline V gene sequence: CDR1 SQVTM, CDR2 ANQGSEA. CDR3 coding DNA: TGCAGCGTGGACGCCGCGAACACCGGGGAGCTGTTTTTT. This encodes CSVDAANTGELFF.

This clone has only a few counts. The V and J genes are TRBV9 and TRBJ2-2, with a weak D call TRBD1 (5 bases). The CDR3 has 15 amino acids. Trimming pared 4 bases from V and 4 bases from J, leaving 14 bases between. The germline V gene has CDR1 SGDLS and CDR2 YYNGEE. In DNA form, the CDR3 reads TGTGCCAGCAGCTTTGGCCTCGACAGCACCGGGGAGCTGTTTTTT. As protein: CASSFGLDSTGELFF.

This clone is termed medium-sized (0.01 to 0.1%). V is TRBV4-1 and J is TRBJ2-1; 9 nucleotides match TRBD2. Germline V gives CDR1 MGHRA, CDR2 YSYEKL. The CDR3 sequence is 16 residues long. Trimming cost V 1 base and J 6 bases; bases outside gene matches: 7. CDR3 residues: CASSQVLSGRPNEQFF. CDR3 sequence (DNA): TGCGCCAGCAGCCAAGTCCTGAGCGGGAGGCCCAATGAGCAGTTCTTC.

This chain joins TRBV28 and TRBJ2-1, with D possibly TRBD2 on 6 matching bases. The germline V gene encodes CDR1 MDHEN and CDR2 SYDVKM. This CDR3 has 13 amino acids. The V end was cut by 8 bases, the J end by 5 bases, with 13 bases between. CDR3 loop: CASPEPGDNEQFF. As DNA, the CDR3 is TGTGCCAGCCCTGAACCGGGGGACAATGAGCAGTTCTTC.

V usage is TRBV30 and J usage is TRBJ1-4, with 7 bases aligning to TRBD1. The trim removed 3 bases at V and 8 bases at J, leaving 6 bases unmatched. Germline V gene sequence: CDR1 GTSNPN, CDR2 SVGIG (reference sequence). This CDR3 spans 13 amino acids. CDR3 nucleotide sequence: TGTGCCTGGAGACAGGGGATGAGGGAAAAACTGTTTTTT. Its translation: CAWRQGMREKLFF.

The rearrangement uses TRBV25-1 and TRBJ2-2; 9 nucleotides agree with TRBD1. Germline V gene lookup returns CDR1 MGHDK and CDR2 SYGVNS. This CDR3 spans 17 amino acids. The V gene end was trimmed by 2 bases and the J gene end by 7 bases; junction bases not matched to a gene: 11. The CDR3 is CASSEAPGTGFGGELFF. CDR3 nucleotide sequence: TGTGCCAGCAGTGAAGCTCCCGGGACAGGGTTTGGCGGGGAGCTGTTTTTT.

The chain couples TRBV11-2 to TRBJ2-2, with D hard to call. Trimming took off 0 bases at V and 0 bases at J, with 5 bases between the two ends. CDR3 length: 15 residues. CDR1 is SGHAT, CDR2 FQNNGV, per germline. Written as DNA, the CDR3 is TGTGCCAGCAGCTTAGAAGGGCCGAACACCGGGGAGCTGTTTTTT. Translation: CASSLEGPNTGELFF.

This clone was found once. This chain uses TRBV11-2 with TRBJ2-5; D uncertain. The CDR3 totals 11 residues. From germline, CDR1 is SGHAT and CDR2 FQNNGV. Between the trimmed V and J ends, which lost 5 bases and 2 bases, there was a span of 3 bases. The CDR3 is CASSPQETQYF. The CDR3 region has the DNA TGTGCCAGCAGCCCTCAAGAGACCCAGTACTTC.

This clone has only a few counts. The genes are TRBV7-9 and TRBJ2-7; D call uncertain. The CDR3 runs to 15 residues. The V gene lost 1 base and the J gene lost 2 bases, with 12 bases spanning the gap. From germline, CDR1 is SEHNR and CDR2 FQNEAQ (reference sequence). The CDR3 region is CASSLVGRMAYEQYF. The DNA of the CDR3 is TGTGCCAGCAGCTTAGTAGGTCGGATGGCCTACGAGCAGTACTTC.

J is TRBJ1-5 and V is TRBV2; unclear D gene. The CDR3 length is 13 residues. V was shortened by 2 bases and J by 6 bases, with 8 bases between the two germline ends. From germline, CDR1 is SNHLY and CDR2 FYNNEI. Written as DNA, the CDR3 is TGTGCCAGCAGTGAATCAGTACTTCAGCCCCAGCATTTT. Amino acid sequence: CASSESVLQPQHF.

This clone was observed a few times. The V and J genes are TRBV7-9 and TRBJ2-7; tentatively, D is TRBD1 or TRBD2 (5 bases each). Trimming cost V 2 bases and J 7 bases, with 15 bases left between them. The CDR3 sequence is 14 residues long. Germline V gene data show CDR1 as SEHNR and CDR2 as FQNEAQ (reference sequence). CDR3 protein: CASSLLPRDGEQYF. The CDR3 region has the DNA TGTGCCAGCAGCTTACTTCCTCGGGACGGTGAGCAGTACTTC.

The chain couples TRBV6-1 to TRBJ2-3; D is unclear. Trimming took off 4 bases at V and 5 bases at J, with 7 bases between the two ends. Germline CDR1 reads MNHNS; CDR2 reads SASEGT. There are 12 residues in the CDR3. CDR3 nucleotides: TGTGCCAGCAGTGTTTTCGAAGATACGCAGTATTTT. Residues: CASSVFEDTQYF.

This clone has more than one count but fewer than ten. This chain joins TRBV28 and TRBJ1-2; TRBD1 matches at 7 bases. In germline, CDR1 is MDHEN, CDR2 SYDVKM. This CDR3 contains 12 residues. J gave up 8 bases and V 5 bases, and 5 bases lay outside the gene matches. The CDR3 spells CASSLTTGGYTF. The CDR3 region has the DNA TGTGCCAGCAGTCTAACGACAGGGGGCTACACCTTC.

CDR3 nucleotide sequence: TGCGCCAGCAGCTTGGGTATGACAGGGGGCTACGAGCAGTACTTC. Its translation is CASSLGMTGGYEQYF. The chain is built from TRBV5-1 and TRBJ2-7; TRBD1 matches at 9 bases. Trimming removed 0 bases from V and 3 bases from J; junction bases left unmatched: 4. CDR3 length: 15 residues. Germline assignment: CDR1 SGHRS and CDR2 YFSETQ. Supplemented by reference TRBV5-1 and TRBJ2-7, the full variable domain reads KAGVTQTPRYLIKTRGQQVTLSCSPISGHRSVSWYQQTPGQGLQFLFEYFSETQRNKGNFPGRFSGRQFSNSRSEMNVSTLELGDSALYLCASSLGMTGGYEQYFGPGTRLTVT.

This chain joins TRBV5-1 and TRBJ2-3; D gene unclear. The CDR3 runs to 15 residues. Germline CDR1 and CDR2: SGHRS and YFSETQ. Deletions cut 0 bases from V and 0 bases from J, with 8 bases between. The CDR3 region has the DNA TGCGCCAGCAGCTTGGTTGCTCCTAGCACAGATACGCAGTATTTT. Translating gives CASSLVAPSTDTQYF.

V gene TRBV4-1 combines with J gene TRBJ1-4; D is perhaps TRBD1 (5 bases). Germline CDR1 and CDR2: MGHRA and YSYEKL. The ends were cut back, 4 bases at V and 7 bases at J, with 16 bases in the middle. The CDR3 sequence is 15 residues long. The chain's CDR3 is CASSLGEGIGEKLFF. The CDR3 DNA reads as TGCGCCAGCAGCCTGGGGGAGGGAATAGGTGAAAAACTGTTTTTT.